Following are 5 T cell receptor beta chains from one sample sequenced in a study of blood T cell repertoires in COVID-19. The table came from immunoSEQ multiplex PCR; TCRdb's copy has only in-frame clones and leaves some out. The profile shows 200,000 or so clones, about four fifths of them singletons. Sequenced sample: PBMCs or T cells enriched from blood (not recorded which). These receptor sequences come from a woman in her 40s with acute COVID-19.

The chain uses TRBV29-1 and TRBJ2-1; 9 nucleotides line up with TRBD1. CDR1 and CDR2 (germline): SQVTM, ANQGSEA. J was trimmed by 4 bases and V by 7 bases; bases with no gene match: 8. The CDR3 covers 14 residues. The CDR3 region is CSAGDRENYNEQFF. The CDR3 DNA reads as TGCAGCGCCGGGGACAGGGAGAATTACAATGAGCAGTTCTTC.

The chain carries TRBV24-1 and TRBJ2-1; TRBD2 agrees at 12 bases. The CDR3 runs to 14 residues. Per the germline V gene, CDR1 is KGHDR and CDR2 is SFDVKD. J gave up 9 bases and V 7 bases, and 6 bases lay outside the gene matches. This CDR3 is CATRGLAGRGEQFF. The CDR3 nucleotides are TGTGCCACCAGGGGACTAGCGGGTCGCGGTGAGCAGTTCTTC.

V is TRBV28 and J is TRBJ1-3; D gene uncertain. Germline V gives CDR1 MDHEN, CDR2 SYDVKM. The germline V and J ends were trimmed by 7 bases and 2 bases, with 9 bases remaining between them. The CDR3 loop spans 13 amino acids. The DNA for the CDR3 is TGTGCCAGCATAGGAGGAACTGGAAACACCATATATTTT. It codes for CASIGGTGNTIYF.

The chain uses TRBV28 and TRBJ1-2; 12 bases line up with TRBD1. After removal of 5 bases from V and 8 bases from J, the junction contained 9 bases not matched to a gene. The CDR3 has 15 residues. CDR1 is MDHEN, CDR2 SYDVKM, per germline. The CDR3 DNA reads TGTGCCAGCAGTACCCCGGGACAGGGGGCGTGGGGCTACACCTTC. Protein product: CASSTPGQGAWGYTF.

This clone was observed a handful of times. The chain joins TRBV7-2 to TRBJ2-2; 7 bases are a match to TRBD1. The germline V gene encodes CDR1 SGHTA and CDR2 FQGNSA. The ends lost 4 bases at V and 0 bases at J; junction bases unmatched: 2. The CDR3 consists of 15 residues. CDR3 protein: CASSWDSTNTGELFF. Written as DNA, the CDR3 is TGTGCCAGCAGCTGGGACAGCACGAACACCGGGGAGCTGTTTTTT. The variable domain in full, completed from reference TRBV7-2 and TRBJ2-2, reads GAGVSQSPSNKVTEKGKDVELRCDPISGHTALYWYRQSLGQGLEFLIYFQGNSAPDKSGLPSDRFSAERTGGSVSTLTIQRTQQEDSAVYLCASSWDSTNTGELFFGEGSRLTVL.